The clone carrying this TCR beta chain was picked up many times. Antigen unknown. The data originate from a study of T-cell memory formation after mild COVID-19. Study conclusions and caveats: CM and EM subsets held most contracting CD4+ clones; EMRA held CD8+ ones.

TCRdb redid the calling of the 5' RACE reads with MiXCR, one entry per CDR3 protein. This table has just over 300,000 distinct CDR3 sequences, approximately 20% appearing once. Per germline, CDR1 SEHNR and CDR2 FQNEAQ (reference sequence). The CDR3 has 13 amino acids. Trimming stripped 8 bases from V and 2 bases from J, with 12 bases between. The chain carries TRBV7-9 and TRBJ2-5, with D tentatively TRBD2 (7 bases). Sequencing was performed on PBMCs or a T cell subset sorted from them (not recorded which). The source of this sequence is a man aged 18 to 35 who had mild COVID-19 (a few samples of this study predate the infection). Cell type and time point are not known. CDR3 sequence reads: CASEGGGQETQYF. For the CDR3, the DNA is TGTGCCAGCGAAGGGGGGGGTCAAGAGACCCAGTACTTC.